This record covers a single TCR beta chain. Its target antigen remains unknown. Base qualities are not at hand, and no much larger clone is one base apart. TCRbeta CDR3 regions were amplified from genomic DNA using the immunoSEQ Assay, a bias-controlled multiplex PCR. On the authors' methods: The number of nucleated cells in each sample was estimated by amplification of reference gene primers within the assay. Sequence reads were collapsed and filtered to measure the absolute abundance of every unique TCRbeta CDR3 rearrangement. For each sample, productive Simpson clonality was calculated as the square root of Simpson's diversity index across productive rearrangements. The source is immuneACCESS, and TCRdb retained only in-frame sequences with V and J called. Part of the clones is not carried over; for the studies checked, unresolved V genes explain less than half of this, and the remainder is unexplained. V and J calls and clone size follow that table, whereas D and trimming were derived from the DNA. The sample contains fewer than 110,000 clones, 80% to 90% of them found a single time. Around 3.2% of the sample comes from the top ten.

Whole blood was collected in K2EDTA tubes by collaborating institutions according to the institutions' own protocols. Collaborator samples were shipped for TCRbeta analysis as frozen whole blood, isolated PBMCs, or DNA extracted from either sample type. This entry comes from a study of blood T cell repertoires in COVID-19 (TCRdb year 2020). A note on the overall study: Samples covering the acute and convalescent phases of COVID-19 were provided by collaborators in the United States, Italy and Spain. The samples were drawn from two sources: the first 160 participants of the ongoing ImmuneRACE study, and 950 to 1,500 subjects contributed by 6 global collaborators. The repertoires were made available in a free public database intended to serve as a resource for research on the immune response to SARS-CoV-2. The material from the prospective study consisted of cDNA or gDNA derived from T cells, B-cell-depleted T cells, or PBMCs. The dataset comprised deeply sampled blood TCRbeta repertoires from subjects exposed to, actively infected with, or recovered from COVID-19. A de-identified subject ID, COVID-19 status, age in years and sex were almost always included in the sample metadata. Where available, HLA class I and class II types were taken from metadata supplied by the sample provider and were not determined by assay-based typing. The full study reports these points: The amount of clinical and demographic metadata varied by source and participant and was provided uncurated.

The specimen was peripheral blood. The TCR was taken from a human donor in a cohort sampled during active COVID-19.

CDR3 loop: CASSPQRSTGELFF. The DNA reads as follows: TGTGCCAGCAGTCCCCAACGGAGCACCGGGGAGCTGTTTTTT. This chain is built from TRBV2 and TRBJ2-2, with an unclear D gene assignment. For CDR1 and CDR2, the germline V gene lists SNHLY and FYNNEI. Including cysteine and phenylalanine, the CDR3 has 14 amino acids. The entry retains the CDR3 DNA only, 42 bases that are in frame from base 1. V sheds 5 bases and J sheds 4 bases, leaving 11 bases between their ends.